This T cell receptor (beta chain) is from a study of T cell repertoires in cytomegalovirus infection. Study as a whole: Public TCR beta signatures provided an indication of both CMV infection and a matching HLA type.

TCRdb analysed the reads with MiXCR anew, one entry per CDR3 protein. The repertoire holds fewer than 85,000 distinct CDR3 sequences, 4% seen once, with roughly 22% in the top ten. Deletions cut 4 bases from V and 4 bases from J, with 7 bases between. There are 12 residues in the CDR3. Germline loops: CDR1 SGHAT, CDR2 FQNNGV. Overall study findings and caveats: CMV carriers having the relevant HLA were flagged by cumulative public TCR beta family frequency. HLA-C-restricted, CMV-specific TCR beta clonotypes were dominant ex vivo.

This clonotype was counted many times. Its antigen remains unknown. The sequencing sample was made of PBMCs. This clonotype originated in a human donor in good health (CMV status not recorded). Some clones in this sample may be carry-over from other donors' samples. The rearrangement uses TRBV11-2 and TRBJ1-2; D not certain. The DNA for the CDR3 is TGTGCCAGCAGCTACGGAGCCTATGGCTACACCTTC. Translated, it gives CASSYGAYGYTF.